This T cell receptor (beta chain) was observed in a study of blood T cell repertoires in COVID-19. On the study more broadly: Specimens from acute and convalescent COVID-19 originated in the United States, Italy and Spain. The analysed material was cDNA or gDNA that came from T cells, B-cell-depleted T cells, or PBMCs.

A Seattle source enrolled patients during active infection and followed them longitudinally. The length of the CDR3 is 16 residues. Germline V gene sequence: CDR1 SGHTA, CDR2 FQGTGA. Trimming removed 0 bases from V and 9 bases from J, with 18 bases in between. In the study's own analysis: Cell counts per sample came from amplifying reference gene primers. Clones were read by immunoSEQ multiplex PCR, and TCRdb kept only the in-frame ones, dropping some. V and J calls and clone size are those listed in that table; D and trimming were worked out from the DNA. This repertoire shows a few hundred thousand clones, under 85% found once; its top ten account for around 1%. The table lists this clone with a count of one.

The TCR originated in a human donor with COVID-19, enrolled during active disease. The donor label of this sample is uncertain. The chain employs TRBV7-3 and TRBJ2-1; D may be TRBD2 (6 bases). Sequenced material: peripheral blood. The CDR3 sequence is CASSLTAAALGGEQFF. The CDR3 DNA is TGTGCCAGCAGCTTAACGGCTGCGGCTCTGGGGGGTGAGCAGTTCTTC.